Sequencing of this T cell receptor beta chain was carried out in a study of chemoradiotherapy in HPV16-positive cancers. This CDR3 has 11 residues. CDR1 is ENHRY, CDR2 SYGVKD, per germline. V was cut by 3 bases and J by 5 bases, with 5 bases left in between. Study-wide results and limits: During treatment, candidate HPV-specific clones and E7-related motifs expanded in tumor.

Repertoires were sampled repeatedly during chemoradiotherapy. This clone was observed a handful of times. Its antigen is still unknown. The assay was immunoSEQ multiplex PCR, and TCRdb's table has in-frame clones only and misses some. The data show tens of thousands of clones, around 90% seen once. The receptor was isolated from a human donor with HPV-associated anogenital cancer. This rearrangement joins TRBV10-3 to TRBJ2-7; no clear D. Sequenced here: blood, sampled from a patient who underwent chemoradiotherapy. In nucleotides, the CDR3 is TGTGCCATCAGTGATTCGGACGAGCAGTACTTC. Translating gives CAISDSDEQYF.